This TCR beta chain was observed in a study of T cells after yellow fever vaccination. The 5'RACE template-switching step produced TCR cDNA and added a universal primer site and UMIs. A single record per CDR3 protein comes from TCRdb applying MiXCR to the 5' RACE reads. The table records around 320,000 distinct CDR3 sequences, about 10% of them present only once. This clonotype was recorded a few times. This CDR3 contains 13 residues. V dropped 3 bases and J dropped 4 bases, with 9 bases sitting between them. In germline, CDR1 is SGHTA, CDR2 FQGTGA. The chain joins TRBV7-3 to TRBJ1-2, with D uncertain. The receptor was isolated from a man between 18 and 35 years old who received the YFV17D yellow fever vaccine. Material: CD4+ T cells sorted from PBMCs, obtained 45 days after the yellow fever booster vaccination. CDR3 residues: CASSFVGSYGYTF. The CDR3 DNA reads TGTGCCAGCAGCTTTGTGGGATCCTATGGCTACACCTTC.